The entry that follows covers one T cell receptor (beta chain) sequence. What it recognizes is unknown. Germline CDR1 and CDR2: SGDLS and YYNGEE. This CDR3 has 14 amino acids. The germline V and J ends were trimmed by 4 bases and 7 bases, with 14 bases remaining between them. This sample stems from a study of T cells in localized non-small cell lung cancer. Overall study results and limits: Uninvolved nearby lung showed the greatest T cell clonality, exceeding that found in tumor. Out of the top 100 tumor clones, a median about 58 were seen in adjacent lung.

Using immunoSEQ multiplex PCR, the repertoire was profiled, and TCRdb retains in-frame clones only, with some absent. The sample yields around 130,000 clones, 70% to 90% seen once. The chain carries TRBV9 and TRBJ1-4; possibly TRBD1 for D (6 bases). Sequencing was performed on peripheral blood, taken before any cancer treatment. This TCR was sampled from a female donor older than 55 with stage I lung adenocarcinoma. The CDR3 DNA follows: TGTGCCAGCAGCCCCCGTGGGACAACTGAAAAACTGTTTTTT. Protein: CASSPRGTTEKLFF.